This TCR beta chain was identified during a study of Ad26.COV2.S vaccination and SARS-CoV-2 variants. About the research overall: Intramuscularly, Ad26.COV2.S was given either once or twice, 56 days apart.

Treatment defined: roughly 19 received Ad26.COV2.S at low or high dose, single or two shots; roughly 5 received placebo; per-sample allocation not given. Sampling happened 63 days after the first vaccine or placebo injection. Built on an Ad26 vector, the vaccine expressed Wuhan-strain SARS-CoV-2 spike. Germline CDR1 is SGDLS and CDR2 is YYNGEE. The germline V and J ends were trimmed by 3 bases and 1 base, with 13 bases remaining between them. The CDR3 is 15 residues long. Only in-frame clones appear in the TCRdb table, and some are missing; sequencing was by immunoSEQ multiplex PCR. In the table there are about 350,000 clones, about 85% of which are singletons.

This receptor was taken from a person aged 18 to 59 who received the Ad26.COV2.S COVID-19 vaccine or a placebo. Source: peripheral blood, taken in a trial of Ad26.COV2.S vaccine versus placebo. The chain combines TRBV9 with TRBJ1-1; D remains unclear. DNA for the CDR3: TGTGCCAGCAGCGCTTTTCGGACGGCGAACACTGAAGCTTTCTTT. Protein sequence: CASSAFRTANTEAFF.